This is a list of T cell receptor beta chains from one sample in a study of OX40 agonist ivuxolimab in advanced cancers. TCRdb keeps only in-frame clones here, not all; method: immunoSEQ multiplex PCR. In the table there are 20,000 to 30,000 clones, approximately 91% of which are singletons. Material: CD4+ or CD8+ T cells sorted from blood, obtained in a trial of the OX40 agonist ivuxolimab. The source of these receptors is an adult with an advanced solid tumor such as melanoma, head and neck, liver or kidney cancer. The CDR3 runs from the conserved cysteine through the conserved F or W. The D gene is left open where the match is weak. Clone size is shown for a subset of rows, as once, few, many or a class of expanded clone.

V gene	J gene	D gene	clone size	CDR3 protein	CDR3 DNA
TRBV6-1	TRBJ1-5	TRBD1	-	CASSSRGVSNQPQHF	TGTGCCAGCAGTTCCAGGGGGGTTAGCAATCAGCCCCAGCATTTT
TRBV19	TRBJ2-3	TRBD2	-	CASSILAGGGGADTQYF	TGTGCCAGTAGTATCCTAGCGGGCGGCGGGGGGGCAGATACGCAGTATTTT
TRBV9	TRBJ2-1	TRBD2	-	CASSPGLAAAYNEQFF	TGTGCCAGCAGCCCGGGACTAGCGGCCGCCTACAATGAGCAGTTCTTC
TRBV10-1	TRBJ2-3	TRBD2	-	CASSESGGEDPDTQYF	TGCGCCAGCAGTGAGTCGGGGGGGGAGGATCCAGATACGCAGTATTTT
TRBV7-9	TRBJ2-1	TRBD2	-	CASRSSGFPSYNEQFF	TGTGCCAGCAGGTCTAGCGGGTTCCCCTCCTACAATGAGCAGTTCTTC
TRBV14	TRBJ2-7	-	-	CASSPIDSPSYEQYF	TGTGCCAGCAGCCCTATTGACAGTCCGTCCTACGAGCAGTACTTC
TRBV10-2	TRBJ1-4	TRBD1	once	CASSEPGQGDEKLFF	TGCGCCAGCAGTGAACCCGGACAGGGGGACGAAAAACTGTTTTTT
TRBV30	TRBJ1-6	-	-	CAWSGGDNSPLHF	TGTGCCTGGAGTGGAGGGGACAATTCACCCCTCCACTTT
TRBV6-5	TRBJ2-7	-	-	CASSYSGTLSYEQYF	TGTGCCAGCAGTTACTCAGGGACACTCTCCTACGAGCAGTACTTC
TRBV10-3	TRBJ1-1	-	once	CAIRDLNTEAFF	TGTGCCATCAGGGACCTGAACACTGAAGCTTTCTTT
TRBV15	TRBJ2-7	-	-	CATSASRYEQYF	TGTGCCACCAGCGCCAGCCGCTACGAGCAGTACTTC
TRBV2	TRBJ2-3	TRBD2	-	CASSYLAGGTDTQYF	TGTGCCAGCAGTTACCTAGCGGGGGGGACAGATACGCAGTATTTT
TRBV2	TRBJ2-4	TRBD1	-	CASSLTGGEPLQYF	TGTGCCAGCAGCCTAACAGGGGGCGAGCCCCTTCAGTACTTC
TRBV6-1	TRBJ1-5	-	-	CASSEGQFSNQPQHF	TGTGCCAGCAGTGAAGGACAGTTTAGCAATCAGCCCCAGCATTTT
TRBV13	TRBJ1-1	-	-	CASSLSSNTEAFF	TGTGCCAGCAGCTTAAGTTCGAACACTGAAGCTTTCTTT